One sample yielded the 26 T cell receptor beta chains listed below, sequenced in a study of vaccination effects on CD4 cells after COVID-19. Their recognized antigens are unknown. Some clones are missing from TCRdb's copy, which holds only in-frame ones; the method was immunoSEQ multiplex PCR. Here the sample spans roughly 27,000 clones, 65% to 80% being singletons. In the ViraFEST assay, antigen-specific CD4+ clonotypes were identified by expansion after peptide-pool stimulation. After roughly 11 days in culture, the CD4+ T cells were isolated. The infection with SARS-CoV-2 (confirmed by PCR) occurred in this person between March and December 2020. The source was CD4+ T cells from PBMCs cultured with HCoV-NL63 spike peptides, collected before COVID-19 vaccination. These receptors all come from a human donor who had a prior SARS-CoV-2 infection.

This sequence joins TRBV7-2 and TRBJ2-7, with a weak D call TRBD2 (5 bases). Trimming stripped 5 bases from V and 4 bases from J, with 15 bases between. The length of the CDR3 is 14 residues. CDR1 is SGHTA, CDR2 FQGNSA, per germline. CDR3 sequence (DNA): TGTGCCAGCAGCAGCCGGGAAGGAGGTTACGAGCAGTACTTC. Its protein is CASSSREGGYEQYF.

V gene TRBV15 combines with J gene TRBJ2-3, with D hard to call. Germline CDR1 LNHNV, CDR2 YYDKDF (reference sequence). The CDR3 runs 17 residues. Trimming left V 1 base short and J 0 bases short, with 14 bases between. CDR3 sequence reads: CATSRGSLSVSTDTQYF. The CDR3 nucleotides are TGTGCCACCAGCAGAGGCTCTCTTAGTGTCAGCACAGATACGCAGTATTTT.

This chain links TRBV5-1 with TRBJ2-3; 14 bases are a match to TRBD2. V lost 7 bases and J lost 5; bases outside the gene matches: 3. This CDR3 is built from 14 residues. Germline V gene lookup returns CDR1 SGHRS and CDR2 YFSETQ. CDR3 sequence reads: CASGGLAGEDTQYF. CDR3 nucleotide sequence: TGCGCCAGCGGGGGACTAGCGGGGGAAGATACGCAGTATTTT. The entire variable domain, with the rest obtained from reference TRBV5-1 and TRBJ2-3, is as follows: KAGVTQTPRYLIKTRGQQVTLSCSPISGHRSVSWYQQTPGQGLQFLFEYFSETQRNKGNFPGRFSGRQFSNSRSEMNVSTLELGDSALYLCASGGLAGEDTQYFGPGTRLTVL.

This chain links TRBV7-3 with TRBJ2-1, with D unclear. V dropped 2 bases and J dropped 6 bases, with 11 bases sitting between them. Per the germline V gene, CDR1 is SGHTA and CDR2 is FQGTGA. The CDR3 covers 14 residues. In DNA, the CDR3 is TGTGCCAGCAGCTTAGGACGCGTTAGCAATGAGCAGTTCTTC. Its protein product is CASSLGRVSNEQFF.

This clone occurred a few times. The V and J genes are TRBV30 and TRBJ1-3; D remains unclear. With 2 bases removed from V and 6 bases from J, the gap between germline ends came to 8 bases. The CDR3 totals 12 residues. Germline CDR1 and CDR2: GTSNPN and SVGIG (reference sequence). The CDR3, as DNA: TGTGCCTGGAGTCCACGTCAAAACACCATATATTTT. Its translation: CAWSPRQNTIYF.

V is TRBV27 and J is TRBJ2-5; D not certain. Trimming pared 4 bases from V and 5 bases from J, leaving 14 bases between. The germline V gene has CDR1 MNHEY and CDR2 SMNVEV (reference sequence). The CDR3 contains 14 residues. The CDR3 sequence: CASSSGYPVETQYF. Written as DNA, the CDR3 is TGTGCCAGCAGTTCCGGATATCCTGTGGAGACCCAGTACTTC.

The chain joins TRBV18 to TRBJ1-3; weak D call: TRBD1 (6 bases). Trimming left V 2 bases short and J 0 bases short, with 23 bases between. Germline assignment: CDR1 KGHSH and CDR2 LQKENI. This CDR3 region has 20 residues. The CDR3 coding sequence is TGTGCCAGCTCACCAACCTTCCAAACAGGGCAAACGAACTCTGGAAACACCATATATTTT. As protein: CASSPTFQTGQTNSGNTIYF.

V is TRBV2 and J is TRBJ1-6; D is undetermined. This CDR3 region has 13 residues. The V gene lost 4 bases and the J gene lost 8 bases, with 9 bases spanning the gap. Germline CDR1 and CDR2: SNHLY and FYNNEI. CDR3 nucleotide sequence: TGTGCCAGCAGTGGCGAAATTGATTCACCCCTCCACTTT. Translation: CASSGEIDSPLHF.

The CDR3 sequence: CASSLSSGPYNEQFF. The DNA of the CDR3 is TGTGCCAGCAGCTTATCTAGCGGTCCTTACAATGAGCAGTTCTTC. The rearrangement links TRBV11-3 to TRBJ2-1, with TRBD2 matching 7 bases. V was clipped by 2 bases and J by 4 bases; unmatched bases: 5. CDR3 length: 15 amino acids. Germline values: CDR1 SGHNT, CDR2 YENEEA. The full variable domain, rest sourced from reference TRBV11-3 and TRBJ2-1, is EAGVVQSPRYKIIEKKQPVAFWCNPISGHNTLYWYLQNLGQGPELLIRYENEEAVDDSQLPKDRFSAERLKGVDSTLKIQPAELGDSAVYLCASSLSSGPYNEQFFGPGTRLTVL.

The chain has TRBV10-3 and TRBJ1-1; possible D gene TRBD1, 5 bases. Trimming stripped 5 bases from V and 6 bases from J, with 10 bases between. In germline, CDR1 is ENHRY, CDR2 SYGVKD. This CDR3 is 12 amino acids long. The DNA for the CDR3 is TGTGCCATCAGTCTGCAGGGTGCTGAAGCTTTCTTT. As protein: CAISLQGAEAFF.

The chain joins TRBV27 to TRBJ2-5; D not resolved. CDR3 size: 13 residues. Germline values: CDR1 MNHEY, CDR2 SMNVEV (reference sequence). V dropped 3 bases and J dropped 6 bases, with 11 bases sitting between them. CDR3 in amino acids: CASSFSRTQTQYF. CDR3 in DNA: TGTGCCAGCAGTTTCTCTCGGACGCAGACCCAGTACTTC.

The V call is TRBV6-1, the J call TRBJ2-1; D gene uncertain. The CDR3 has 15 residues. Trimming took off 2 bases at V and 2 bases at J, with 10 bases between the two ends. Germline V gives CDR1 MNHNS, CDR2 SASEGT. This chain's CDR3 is CASSERRDPYNEQFF. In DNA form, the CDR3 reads TGTGCCAGCAGTGAACGAAGGGATCCCTACAATGAGCAGTTCTTC.

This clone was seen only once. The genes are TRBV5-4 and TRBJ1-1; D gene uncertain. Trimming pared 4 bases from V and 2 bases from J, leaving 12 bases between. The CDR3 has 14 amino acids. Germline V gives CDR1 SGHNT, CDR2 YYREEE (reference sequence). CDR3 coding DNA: TGTGCCAGCAGCCAGGACCAGTCAAACACTGAAGCTTTCTTT. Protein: CASSQDQSNTEAFF. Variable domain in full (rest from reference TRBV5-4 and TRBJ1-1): ETGVTQSPTHLIKTRGQQVTLRCSSQSGHNTVSWYQQALGQGPQFIFQYYREEENGRGNFPPRFSGLQFPNYSSELNVNALELDDSALYLCASSQDQSNTEAFFGQGTRLTVV.

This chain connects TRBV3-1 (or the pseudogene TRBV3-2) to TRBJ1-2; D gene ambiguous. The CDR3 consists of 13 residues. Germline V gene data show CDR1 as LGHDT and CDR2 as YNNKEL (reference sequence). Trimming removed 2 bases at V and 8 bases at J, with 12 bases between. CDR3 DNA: TGTGCCAGCAGCCAAAGGGAGGGTAACGGCTACACCTTC. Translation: CASSQREGNGYTF.

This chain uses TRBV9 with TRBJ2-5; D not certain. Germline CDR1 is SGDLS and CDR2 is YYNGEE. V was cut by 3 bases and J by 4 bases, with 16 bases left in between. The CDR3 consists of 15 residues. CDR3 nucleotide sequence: TGTGCCAGCAGCGCCCAACAAGGGTCGTCAGAGACCCAGTACTTC. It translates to CASSAQQGSSETQYF.

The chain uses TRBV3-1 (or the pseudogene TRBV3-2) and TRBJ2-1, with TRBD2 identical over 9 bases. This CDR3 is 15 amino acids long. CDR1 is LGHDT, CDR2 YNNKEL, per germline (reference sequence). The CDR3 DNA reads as TGTGCTGTCGGAACCGGGACTAGCTTCGCCAATGAGCAGTTCTTC. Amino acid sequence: CAVGTGTSFANEQFF.

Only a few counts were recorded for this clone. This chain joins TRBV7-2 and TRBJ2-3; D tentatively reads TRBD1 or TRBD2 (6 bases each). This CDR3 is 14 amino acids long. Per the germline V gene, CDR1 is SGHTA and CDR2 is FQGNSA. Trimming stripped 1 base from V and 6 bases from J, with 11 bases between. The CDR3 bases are TGTGCCAGCAGCTTAGACTGGGGGGCGGATACGCAGTATTTT. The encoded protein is CASSLDWGADTQYF. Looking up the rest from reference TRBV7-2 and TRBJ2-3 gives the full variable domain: GAGVSQSPSNKVTEKGKDVELRCDPISGHTALYWYRQSLGQGLEFLIYFQGNSAPDKSGLPSDRFSAERTGGSVSTLTIQRTQQEDSAVYLCASSLDWGADTQYFGPGTRLTVL.

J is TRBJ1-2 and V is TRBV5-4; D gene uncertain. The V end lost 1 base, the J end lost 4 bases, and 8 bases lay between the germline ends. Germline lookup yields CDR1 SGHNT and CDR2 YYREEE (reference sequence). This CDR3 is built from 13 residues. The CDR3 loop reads CASSLYTRYGYTF. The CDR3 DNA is TGTGCCAGCAGCTTGTACACTCGCTATGGCTACACCTTC.

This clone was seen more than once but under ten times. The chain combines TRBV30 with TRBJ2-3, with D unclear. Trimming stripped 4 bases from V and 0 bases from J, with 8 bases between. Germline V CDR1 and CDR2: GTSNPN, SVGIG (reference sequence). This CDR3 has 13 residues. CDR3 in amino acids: CAWNWLSTDTQYF. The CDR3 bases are TGTGCCTGGAATTGGCTCAGCACAGATACGCAGTATTTT.

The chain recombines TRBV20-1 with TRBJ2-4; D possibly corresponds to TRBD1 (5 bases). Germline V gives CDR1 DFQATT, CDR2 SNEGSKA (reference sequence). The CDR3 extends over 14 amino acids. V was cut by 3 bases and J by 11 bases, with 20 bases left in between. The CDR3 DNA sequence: TGCAGTGCTAGTGTCAGGGCTGGGTCTGGCGTTCAGTACTTC. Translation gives CSASVRAGSGVQYF.

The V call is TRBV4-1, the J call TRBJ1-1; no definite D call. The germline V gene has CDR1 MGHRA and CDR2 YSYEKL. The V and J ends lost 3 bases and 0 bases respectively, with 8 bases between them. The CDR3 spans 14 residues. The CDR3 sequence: CASSHNLMNTEAFF. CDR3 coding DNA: TGCGCCAGCAGCCACAACCTCATGAACACTGAAGCTTTCTTT.

The CDR3 loop reads CASSYSGRSSYEQYF. CDR3 nucleotide sequence: TGTGCCAGCAGTTACTCGGGTAGGAGTTCCTACGAGCAGTACTTC. The gene calls are TRBV6-2 or TRBV6-3 and TRBJ2-7; D remains unclear. Germline lookup yields CDR1 MNHEY and CDR2 SVGEGT. This CDR3 has 15 amino acids. V was cut by 0 bases and J by 1 base, with 10 bases left in between.

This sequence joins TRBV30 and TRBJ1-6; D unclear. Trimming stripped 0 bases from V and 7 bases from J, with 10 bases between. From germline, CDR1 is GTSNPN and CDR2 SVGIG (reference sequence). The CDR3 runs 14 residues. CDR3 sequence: CAWSVEGANSPLHF. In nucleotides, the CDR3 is TGTGCCTGGAGTGTCGAGGGCGCCAATTCACCCCTCCACTTT.

This CDR3 reads CASSPRQGVGYGYTF. The CDR3 DNA reads TGTGCCAGCAGTCCGCGACAGGGAGTGGGGTATGGCTACACCTTC. The J gene is TRBJ1-2, the V gene TRBV27; TRBD1 agrees at 7 bases. V gave up 5 bases and J gave up 5 bases; unmatched junction bases: 11. CDR3 size: 15 residues. From germline, CDR1 is MNHEY and CDR2 SMNVEV (reference sequence).

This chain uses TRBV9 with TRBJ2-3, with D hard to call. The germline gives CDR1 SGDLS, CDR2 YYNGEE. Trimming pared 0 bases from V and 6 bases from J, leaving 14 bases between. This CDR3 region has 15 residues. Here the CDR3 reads CASSVDRGIIDTQYF. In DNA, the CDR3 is TGTGCCAGCAGCGTAGATAGAGGTATCATCGATACGCAGTATTTT.

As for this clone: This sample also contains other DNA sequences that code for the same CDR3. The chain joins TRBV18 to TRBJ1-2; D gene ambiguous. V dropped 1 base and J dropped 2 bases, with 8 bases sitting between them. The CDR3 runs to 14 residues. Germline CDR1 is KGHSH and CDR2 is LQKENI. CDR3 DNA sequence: TGTGCCAGCTCACCACTCTCGGGGAACTATGGCTACACCTTC. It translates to CASSPLSGNYGYTF.